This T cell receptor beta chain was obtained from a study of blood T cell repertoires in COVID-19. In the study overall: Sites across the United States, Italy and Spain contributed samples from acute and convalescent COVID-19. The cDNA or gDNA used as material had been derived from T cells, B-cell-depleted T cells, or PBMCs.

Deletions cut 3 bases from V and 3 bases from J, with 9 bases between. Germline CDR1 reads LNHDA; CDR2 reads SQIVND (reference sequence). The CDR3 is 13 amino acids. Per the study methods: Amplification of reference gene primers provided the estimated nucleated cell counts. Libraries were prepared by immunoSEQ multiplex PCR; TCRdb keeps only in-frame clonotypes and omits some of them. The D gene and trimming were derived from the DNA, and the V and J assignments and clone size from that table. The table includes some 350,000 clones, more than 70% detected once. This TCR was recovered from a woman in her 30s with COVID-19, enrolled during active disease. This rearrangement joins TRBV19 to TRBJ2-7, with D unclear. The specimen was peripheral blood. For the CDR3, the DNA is TGTGCCAGTAGTATGGGCACCAACTACGAGCAGTACTTC. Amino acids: CASSMGTNYEQYF. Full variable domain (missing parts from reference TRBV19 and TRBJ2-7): DGGITQSPKYLFRKEGQNVTLSCEQNLNHDAMYWYRQDPGQGLRLIYYSQIVNDFQKGDIAEGYSVSREKKESFPLTVTSAQKNPTAFYLCASSMGTNYEQYFGPGTRLTVT.